This T cell receptor (beta chain) was sequenced for a study of identical twins. The trim removed 3 bases at V and 5 bases at J, leaving 7 bases unmatched. This CDR3 spans 16 amino acids. Germline lookup yields CDR1 SGHTA and CDR2 FQGNSA. Whole-study results and caveats: These conclusions were based on statistical analysis (cross-sectional, not following the same donors).

MiXCR, run by TCRdb on the 5' RACE reads, gives a single entry per CDR3 protein. Among roughly 750,000 distinct CDR3 sequences listed, less than 25% were seen once. A remark on this clonotype: Its antigen is as yet unknown.

A further study also used this sample, focusing on T cells expressing NK-cell markers. From that paper: Sorting of alpha-beta TCR T cells alone was achieved in several experiments with an anti-gamma-delta TCR antibody.

The sequenced sample consisted of PBMCs. This receptor was taken from a young woman in good health. The chain uses TRBV7-2 and TRBJ2-5, with 12 bases fitting TRBD1. CDR3 sequence reads: CASSFMGQGAMETQYF. The CDR3 region has the DNA TGTGCCAGCAGCTTTATGGGACAGGGGGCGATGGAGACCCAGTACTTC. Drawing the rest from reference TRBV7-2 and TRBJ2-5, the complete variable domain is GAGVSQSPSNKVTEKGKDVELRCDPISGHTALYWYRQSLGQGLEFLIYFQGNSAPDKSGLPSDRFSAERTGGSVSTLTIQRTQQEDSAVYLCASSFMGQGAMETQYFGPGTRLLVL.